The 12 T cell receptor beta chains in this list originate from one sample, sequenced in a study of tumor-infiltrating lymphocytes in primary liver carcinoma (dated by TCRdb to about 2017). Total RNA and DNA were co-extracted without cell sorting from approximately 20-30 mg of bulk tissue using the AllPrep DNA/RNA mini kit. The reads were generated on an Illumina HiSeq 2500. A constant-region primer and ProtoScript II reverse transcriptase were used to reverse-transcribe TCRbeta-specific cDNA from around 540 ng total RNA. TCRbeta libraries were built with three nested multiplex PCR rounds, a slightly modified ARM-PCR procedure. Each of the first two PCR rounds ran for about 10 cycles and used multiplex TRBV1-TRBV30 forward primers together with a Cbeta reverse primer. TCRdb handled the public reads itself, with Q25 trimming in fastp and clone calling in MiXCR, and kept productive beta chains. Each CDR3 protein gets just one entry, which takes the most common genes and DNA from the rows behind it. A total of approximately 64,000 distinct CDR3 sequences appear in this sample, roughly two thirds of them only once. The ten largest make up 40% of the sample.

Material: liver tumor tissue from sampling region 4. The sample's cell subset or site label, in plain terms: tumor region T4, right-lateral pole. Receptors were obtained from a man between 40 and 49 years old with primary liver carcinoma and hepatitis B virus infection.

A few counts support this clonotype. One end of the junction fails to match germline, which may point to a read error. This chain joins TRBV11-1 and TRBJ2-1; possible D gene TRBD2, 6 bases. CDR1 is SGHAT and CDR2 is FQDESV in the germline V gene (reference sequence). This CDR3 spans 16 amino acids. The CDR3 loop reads CASSLGLGLPTHELSF. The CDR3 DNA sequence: TGTGCCAGCAGCTTAGGCCTGGGACTTCCTACGCATGAGCTGTCCTTC.

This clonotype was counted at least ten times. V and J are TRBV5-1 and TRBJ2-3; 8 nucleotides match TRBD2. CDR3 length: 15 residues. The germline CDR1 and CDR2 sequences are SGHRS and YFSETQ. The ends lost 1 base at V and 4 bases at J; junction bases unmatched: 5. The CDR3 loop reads CASSLSSGSADTQYF. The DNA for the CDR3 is TGCGCCAGCAGCTTGTCCAGCGGGAGTGCAGATACGCAGTATTTT.

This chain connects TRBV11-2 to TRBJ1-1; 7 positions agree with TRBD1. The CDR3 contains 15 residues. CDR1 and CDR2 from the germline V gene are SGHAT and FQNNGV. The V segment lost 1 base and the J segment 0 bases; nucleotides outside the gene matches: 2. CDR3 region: CASSLGQGMNTEAFF. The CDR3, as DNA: TGTGCCAGCAGCTTAGGACAGGGCATGAACACTGAAGCTTTCTTT. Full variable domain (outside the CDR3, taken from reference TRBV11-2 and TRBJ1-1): EAGVAQSPRYKIIEKRQSVAFWCNPISGHATLYWYQQILGQGPKLLIQFQNNGVVDDSQLPKDRFSAERLKGVDSTLKIQPAKLEDSAVYLCASSLGQGMNTEAFFGQGTRLTVV.

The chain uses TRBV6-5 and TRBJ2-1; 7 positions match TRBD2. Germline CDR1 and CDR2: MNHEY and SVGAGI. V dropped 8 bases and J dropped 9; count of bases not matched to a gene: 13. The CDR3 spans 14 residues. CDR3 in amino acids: CASGRSGLVGEQFF. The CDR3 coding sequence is TGTGCCAGCGGCCGATCAGGACTAGTTGGTGAGCAGTTCTTC.

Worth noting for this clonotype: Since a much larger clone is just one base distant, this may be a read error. The CDR3 DNA reads TGTGCCAGCGGCTTTTCTGATACAGGGGGGCAGCCCCAGCATTTT. This encodes CASGFSDTGGQPQHF. The chain combines TRBV5-5 with TRBJ1-5; 8 positions match TRBD1. Per the germline V gene, CDR1 is SGHKS and CDR2 is YYEKEE (reference sequence). The CDR3 sequence is 15 residues long. Full variable domain (rest looked up from reference TRBV5-5 and TRBJ1-5): DAGVTQSPTHLIKTRGQQVTLRCSPISGHKSVSWYQQVLGQGPQFIFQYYEKEERGRGNFPDRFSARQFPNYSSELNVNALLLGDSALYLCASGFSDTGGQPQHFGDGTRLSIL.

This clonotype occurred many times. The CDR3 protein is CASSLGGQPTDTQYF. DNA of the CDR3: TGTGCCAGCAGCTTAGGGGGACAGCCCACAGATACGCAGTATTTT. This chain connects TRBV11-3 to TRBJ2-3; 7 bases map to TRBD1. The trim removed 1 base at V and 2 bases at J, leaving 3 bases unmatched. This CDR3 spans 15 amino acids. The germline gives CDR1 SGHNT, CDR2 YENEEA.

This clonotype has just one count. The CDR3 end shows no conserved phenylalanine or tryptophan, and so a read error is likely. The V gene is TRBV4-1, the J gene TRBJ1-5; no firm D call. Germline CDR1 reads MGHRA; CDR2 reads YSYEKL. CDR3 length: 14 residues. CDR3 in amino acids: CASSQDTVNQPQHY. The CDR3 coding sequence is TGCGCTAGCAGCCAAGATACAGTCAATCAGCCCCAGCATTAT.

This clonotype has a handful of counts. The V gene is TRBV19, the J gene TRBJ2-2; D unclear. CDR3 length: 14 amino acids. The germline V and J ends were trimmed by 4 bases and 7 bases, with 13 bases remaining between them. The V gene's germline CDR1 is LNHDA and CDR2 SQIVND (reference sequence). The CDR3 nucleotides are TGTGCCAGTAGTACGATCTTGCGACGCGGGGAGCTGTTTTTT. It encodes CASSTILRRGELFF.

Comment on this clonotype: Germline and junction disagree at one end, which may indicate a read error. The CDR3 protein is CAISESSGDYGRIF. The CDR3 nucleotides are TGTGCCATCAGTGAGTCGTCAGGGGACTATGGCCGCATCTTC. The chain recombines TRBV10-3 with TRBJ1-2; D might be TRBD1 (6 bases). The CDR3 is made up of 14 amino acids. Germline V gene data show CDR1 as ENHRY and CDR2 as SYGVKD.

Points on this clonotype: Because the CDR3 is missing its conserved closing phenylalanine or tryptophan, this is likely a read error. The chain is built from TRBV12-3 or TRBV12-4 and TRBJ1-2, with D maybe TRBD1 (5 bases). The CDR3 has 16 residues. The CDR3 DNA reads TGTGCCAGCAGTTTCAGGGAGAGGAGGGCTAATTATGGCTACACCTTA. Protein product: CASSFRERRANYGYTL.

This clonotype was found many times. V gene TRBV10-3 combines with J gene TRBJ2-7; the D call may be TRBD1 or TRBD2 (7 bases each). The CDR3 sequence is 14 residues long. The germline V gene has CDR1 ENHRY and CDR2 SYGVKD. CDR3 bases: TGTGCGTGTACGACAGGGTCGGGACTATACGAGCAGTACTTC. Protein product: CACTTGSGLYEQYF.

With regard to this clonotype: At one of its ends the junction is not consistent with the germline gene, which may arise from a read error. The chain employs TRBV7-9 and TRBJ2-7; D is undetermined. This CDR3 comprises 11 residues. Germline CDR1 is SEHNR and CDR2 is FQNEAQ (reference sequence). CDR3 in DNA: TGTGCCGGCAGCTTTAATTACGAACAGTACTTC. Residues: CAGSFNYEQYF.